This T cell receptor (beta chain) was observed in a study of blood T cells in healthy people across ages. A second PCR of 7 to 11 cycles used a sample-barcoded 5' primer and a J-beta primer mix. In TCRdb, the 5' RACE reads were re-called with MiXCR into one record per CDR3 protein. The data show about 1,500,000 distinct CDR3 sequences, roughly 28% seen once. This clonotype has at least ten counts. Its ends do not fully match the called genes, so a read error is possible. There are 14 residues in the CDR3. CDR1 is SGHRS and CDR2 is YFSETQ in the germline V gene. The chain recombines TRBV5-1 with TRBJ2-5, with 7 bases matching TRBD1. Sequenced input: blood. The receptor's source is a woman in her 30s in good health. CDR3 protein: CASSLGQGVETQYF. The CDR3 nucleotides are TGTGCCAGCAGCTTAGGTCAGGGGGTTGAGACCCAGTACTTC. The full variable domain, its missing parts supplied by reference TRBV5-1 and TRBJ2-5, is KAGVTQTPRYLIKTRGQQVTLSCSPISGHRSVSWYQQTPGQGLQFLFEYFSETQRNKGNFPGRFSGRQFSNSRSEMNVSTLELGDSALYLCASSLGQGVETQYFGPGTRLLVL.